A single sample gave rise to the 7 T cell receptor beta chains below, sequenced in a study of cytomegalovirus exposure and HLA in healthy donors. This PCR relied on a set of 60 Vbeta primers and 13 Jbeta primers. TCRdb's copy holds only in-frame clones and misses some; the assay was immunoSEQ multiplex PCR. Of fewer than 250,000 clones listed, around 73% are singletons. Sequenced input: PBMCs. These receptors all stem from a male donor in good health and CMV-seronegative.

The chain's CDR3 is CASSFPKPGEQYF. As DNA, the CDR3 is TGTGCCAGCAGTTTTCCTAAACCGGGCGAGCAGTACTTC. V and J are TRBV28 and TRBJ2-7; no clear D gene. The CDR3 has 13 residues. With 3 bases removed from V and 6 bases from J, the gap between germline ends came to 12 bases. Germline V gives CDR1 MDHEN, CDR2 SYDVKM. Full variable domain (outside the CDR3, taken from reference TRBV28 and TRBJ2-7): DVKVTQSSRYLVKRTGEKVFLECVQDMDHENMFWYRQDPGLGLRLIYFSYDVKMKEKGDIPEGYSVSREKKERFSLILESASTNQTSMYLCASSFPKPGEQYFGPGTRLTVT.

The rearrangement joins TRBV11-2 to TRBJ2-7; TRBD2 agrees at 8 bases. The V segment lost 2 bases and the J segment 9 bases; nucleotides outside the gene matches: 9. CDR3 length: 14 residues. The germline gives CDR1 SGHAT, CDR2 FQNNGV. The CDR3 protein is CASSLSNGRAGQYF. The CDR3, as DNA: TGTGCCAGCAGCTTAAGTAACGGGAGGGCCGGGCAGTACTTC.

The chain employs TRBV5-1 and TRBJ2-5; 8 bases are shared with TRBD2. The V gene's germline CDR1 is SGHRS and CDR2 YFSETQ. This CDR3 is 14 amino acids long. V lost 4 bases and J lost 4; bases outside the gene matches: 6. CDR3 nucleotide sequence: TGCGCCAGCAGCGCCGTCCGGGGGGGAGAGACCCAGTACTTC. The encoded protein is CASSAVRGGETQYF.

The CDR3 reads CASSSNTGTGINYGYTF. Here the CDR3 DNA reads TGTGCCAGCTCGTCCAACACCGGGACAGGCATTAACTATGGCTACACCTTC. The rearrangement joins TRBV18 to TRBJ1-2; 8 bases line up with TRBD1. This CDR3 has 17 amino acids. Germline trimming cut 6 bases from V and 1 base from J; bases unmatched to any gene: 13. Per germline, CDR1 KGHSH and CDR2 LQKENI.

The chain carries TRBV7-6 and TRBJ2-3, with 11 bases fitting TRBD2. CDR3 length: 16 residues. The V segment lost 3 bases and the J segment 2 bases; nucleotides outside the gene matches: 4. The germline V gene has CDR1 SGHVS and CDR2 FNYEAQ. This chain's CDR3 is CASSFLAGGVTDTQYF. In DNA form, the CDR3 reads TGTGCCAGCAGCTTCCTAGCGGGGGGAGTCACAGATACGCAGTATTTT.

The chain joins TRBV27 to TRBJ2-7, with D perhaps TRBD2 (7 bases). The length of the CDR3 is 14 residues. V lost 4 bases and J 6 bases, leaving 16 bases between the germline ends. CDR1 MNHEY and CDR2 SMNVEV come from the germline V gene (reference sequence). The CDR3 coding sequence is TGTGCCAGCAGTTGGAGGGGGGAGGGTCGCGAGCAGTACTTC. Protein sequence: CASSWRGEGREQYF.

The rearrangement joins TRBV7-3 to TRBJ1-5; unclear D gene. V was pared by 6 bases and J by 0 bases, with 6 bases between. Per the germline V gene, CDR1 is SGHTA and CDR2 is FQGTGA. This CDR3 is 13 amino acids long. The chain's CDR3 is CASSGGSNQPQHF. The CDR3 DNA reads as TGTGCCAGCAGTGGCGGTAGCAATCAGCCCCAGCATTTT.